This T cell receptor beta chain appears in the sequencing data of a study of tissue T cells after allogeneic stem cell transplantation. Remarks on this clone: Gene names are mouse gene names. Read coverage stops 1 residue before the CDR3 terminus; the germline J gene supplies the remainder.

This CDR3 is 17 amino acids long. Per germline, CDR1 LGHNA and CDR2 YNLKQL (reference sequence). Trimming removed 0 bases at V and 2 bases at J, with 15 bases between. Sequencing of TCRbeta CDR3 at survey depth gave sequences and template counts. Only in-frame clones appear in the TCRdb table, and some are missing; sequencing was by immunoSEQ multiplex PCR. This table has some 2,400 clones, about three fifths appearing once. The receptor comes from a female BALB/c mouse in good health. The strain's MHC haplotype is H2-d. The source material was gut tissue. The chain has TRBV5 and TRBJ2-4, with a possible D match to TRBD2 (6 bases). The CDR3 reads CASSQDWGKRVQNTLYF. CDR3 DNA (partial): TGTGCCAGCAGCCAAGATTGGGGGAAGAGAGTTCAAAACACCTTGTAC.